This T cell receptor (beta chain) was found in a study of cytomegalovirus exposure and HLA in healthy donors. Researchers ran the PCR with 60 Vbeta and 13 Jbeta primers. The table came from immunoSEQ multiplex PCR; TCRdb's copy has only in-frame clones and leaves some out. Of 93,000 or so clones in the sample, 60% to 85% are singletons; the top ten hold about 4.1%. The CDR3 totals 14 residues. CDR1 is LNHNV, CDR2 YYDKDF, per germline (reference sequence). The V end was cut by 1 base, the J end by 6 bases, with 10 bases between. This clone was recorded once. Sequenced sample: PBMCs. This chain uses TRBV15 with TRBJ1-3, with D possibly being TRBD1 (6 bases). This TCR came from a man aged 50-60 years in good health and CMV-seropositive. The CDR3 sequence: CATSRGRGLNTIYF. As DNA, the CDR3 is TGTGCCACCAGCAGAGGCAGGGGATTAAACACCATATATTTT.